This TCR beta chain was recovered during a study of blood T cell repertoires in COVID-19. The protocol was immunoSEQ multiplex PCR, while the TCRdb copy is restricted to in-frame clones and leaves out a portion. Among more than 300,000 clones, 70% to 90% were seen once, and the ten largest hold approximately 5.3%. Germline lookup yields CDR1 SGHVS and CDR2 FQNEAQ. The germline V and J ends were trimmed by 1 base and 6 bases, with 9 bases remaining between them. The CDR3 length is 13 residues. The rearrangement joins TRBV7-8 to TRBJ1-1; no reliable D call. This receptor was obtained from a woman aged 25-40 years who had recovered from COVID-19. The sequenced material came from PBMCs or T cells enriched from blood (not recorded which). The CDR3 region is CASSLGPRPEAFF. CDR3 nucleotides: TGTGCCAGCAGCTTAGGGCCTAGACCTGAAGCTTTCTTT.